This T cell receptor (beta chain) was captured in a study of early T cells in non-severe SARS-CoV-2 infection (dated by TCRdb to the early 2020s). For the wider study: Bulk RNA from unsorted whole blood was used for TCR sequencing, so alpha and beta chains could not be paired. Paper-wide results and their limitations: VDJdb matching was skewed toward anti-spike CD8 responses and likely underestimated virus-specific expansions by missing private and CD4 specificities.

Libraries were prepared through 5' RACE. The instrument given in TCRdb is NextSeq 500. Unique molecular identifiers were attached to individual cDNA molecules in the TCR library protocol so that sequencing error and PCR bias could be corrected. Sequencing covered both TCR alpha and beta chains, and within each sample the abundances of alpha and beta sequences were tightly co-correlated. The authors' analysis ran thus. V gene, J gene and CDR3 annotation of TCR sequences was performed with Decombinator V4. Expanded TCRs were defined as changing significantly between any two time points under a Poisson model with p below 0.0001. TCR abundances were normalised to the total number of TCRs sequenced in each sample and reported as counts per million. MAIT TCRs were defined by TRAV1-2 paired with TRAJ12, TRAJ20 or TRAJ33, and iNKT TCRs by TRAV10 paired with TRAJ18. VDJdb, accessed 1 November 2021, was searched for CMV, EBV and SARS-CoV-2 annotated TCRs, with TCRs annotated for multiple antigens excluded. TCRdb's own reprocessing of the public reads used fastp at Q25 and MiXCR and kept productive beta chains. Each CDR3 protein gets just one entry, which takes the most common genes and DNA from the rows behind it. TCRdb's processing, not the study's, gives the V and J calls here. Recorded for this sample are tens of thousands of distinct CDR3 sequences; just under 15% of them occurred a single time. Around 5.4% of the sample is held by the ten biggest clonotypes.

V is reduced by 6 bases and J by 1 base, leaving a spacing of 16 bases between them. CDR1 is given as DFQATT and CDR2 as SNEGSKA, both from the germline V gene (reference sequence). From cysteine to phenylalanine, the CDR3 is 15 amino acids long. The sequence is cut down to CDR3 DNA, 45 bases in frame from base 1. Set within a cohort of healthcare workers in London, UK, this nested case-control study involved weekly PCR testing of nasopharyngeal swabs along with blood sampling. Healthcare workers were enrolled in the week of the UK lockdown, from 23 to 31 March 2020, and were followed every week for up to 16 weeks. Concerning this clonotype: Its recognized antigen is unknown. One base away there is no much larger clone; base qualities are not given.

The sample consisted of whole blood. The clonotype originates from an adult who was a healthcare worker with PCR-confirmed SARS-CoV-2 infection or an uninfected control (not recorded which). The V and J segments used are TRBV20-1 and TRBJ2-1; D gene: possibly TRBD2, on 6 matching bases. The CDR3 in this case is CSAGGLTKSYNEQFF. The DNA sequence is as follows: TGCAGTGCGGGGGGACTCACTAAATCCTACAATGAGCAGTTCTTC.